The source of this TCR beta chain is a study of OX40 agonist ivuxolimab in advanced cancers. TCRdb keeps only in-frame clones here, not all; method: immunoSEQ multiplex PCR. The sample records roughly 80,000 clones, 87% being singletons. Germline V gene lookup returns CDR1 MNHNY and CDR2 SVGAGI (reference sequence). This CDR3 has 16 amino acids. Trimming cost V 6 bases and J 2 bases, with 17 bases left between them. Source: CD4+ or CD8+ T cells sorted from blood, taken in a trial of the OX40 agonist ivuxolimab. This clonotype was sampled from an adult with an advanced solid tumor such as melanoma, head and neck, liver or kidney cancer. This chain connects TRBV6-6 to TRBJ1-5; TRBD1 might be the D (5 bases). CDR3 sequence reads: CASSERGIRGNQPQHF. The CDR3 bases are TGTGCCAGCAGCGAAAGGGGCATCCGGGGCAATCAGCCCCAGCATTTT.